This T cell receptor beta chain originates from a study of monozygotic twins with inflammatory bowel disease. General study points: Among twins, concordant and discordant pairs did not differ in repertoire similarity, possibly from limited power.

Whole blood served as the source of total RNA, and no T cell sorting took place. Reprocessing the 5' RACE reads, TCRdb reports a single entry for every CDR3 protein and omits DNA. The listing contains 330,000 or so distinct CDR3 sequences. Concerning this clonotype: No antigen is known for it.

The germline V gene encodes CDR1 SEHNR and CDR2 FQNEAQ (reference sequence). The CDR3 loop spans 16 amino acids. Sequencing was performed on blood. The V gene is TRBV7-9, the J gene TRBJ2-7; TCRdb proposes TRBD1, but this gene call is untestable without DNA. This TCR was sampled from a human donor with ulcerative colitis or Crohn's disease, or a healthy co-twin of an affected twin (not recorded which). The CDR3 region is CASSFLMDREPYEQYF.